This is a list of T cell receptor beta chains from one sample in a study of a mutant IDH1 vaccine in newly diagnosed glioma. Produced via immunoSEQ multiplex PCR; TCRdb's table is partial and in-frame only. The sample includes fewer than 100,000 clones, approximately 90% of them seen just once. Sample: PBMCs, taken from a glioma patient treated with radiotherapy, temozolomide or both. These receptor sequences come from a woman aged 45-65 years with glioma. Both conserved end residues are part of each CDR3. The D gene is left open where the match is weak. Clone size is shown for a subset of rows, as once, few, many or a class of expanded clone.

CDR3aa	CDR3nt	len	d_gene	abundance	v_gene	j_gene
CASSVGTGGEKLFF	TGTGCCAGCAGCGTAGGGACAGGGGGCGAAAAACTGTTTTTT	14	TRBD1	NA	TRBV9	TRBJ1-4
CASRSVTGQISYEQYF	TGTGCCAGCAGATCGGTGACGGGACAAATCTCCTACGAGCAGTACTTC	16	NA	NA	TRBV6-6	TRBJ2-7
CASSQGQSNQPQHF	TGTGCCAGCAGCCAAGGACAAAGCAATCAGCCCCAGCATTTT	14	NA	NA	TRBV9	TRBJ1-5
CASSFGGPTYEQYF	TGTGCCAGCAGCTTCGGCGGGCCAACCTACGAGCAGTACTTC	14	NA	NA	TRBV7-6	TRBJ2-7
CASSPRFRGRGEKLFF	TGTGCCAGCAGCCCCCGGTTTAGGGGGCGAGGTGAAAAACTGTTTTTT	16	TRBD1	NA	TRBV11-2	TRBJ1-4
CASSSETGTQYF	TGTGCCAGCAGTTCGGAGACTGGGACCCAGTACTTC	12	NA	NA	TRBV6-8	TRBJ2-5
CASSLEQGGTEAFF	TGTGCCAGCAGCTTAGAACAGGGCGGCACTGAAGCTTTCTTT	14	NA	NA	TRBV7-9	TRBJ1-1
CAISITAGTGGEQYF	TGTGCCATCAGTATCACCGCTGGGACAGGGGGCGAGCAGTACTTC	15	TRBD1	NA	TRBV10-3	TRBJ2-7
CASSWGEARQYF	TGTGCCAGCAGCTGGGGGGAGGCGAGACAGTACTTC	12	NA	NA	TRBV7-9	TRBJ2-7
CASRLTGLAEYEQYF	TGTGCCAGCAGACTCACGGGACTAGCAGAGTACGAGCAGTACTTC	15	TRBD2	NA	TRBV6-5	TRBJ2-7
CASSLSGAYGYTF	TGTGCCAGCAGCTTGTCAGGGGCCTATGGCTACACCTTC	13	NA	NA	TRBV7-8	TRBJ1-2
CASSLGQRTFGYEQYF	TGCGCCAGCAGCTTGGGTCAGCGTACCTTTGGCTACGAGCAGTACTTC	16	NA	NA	TRBV5-1	TRBJ2-7
CASSDFGGGEQFF	TGTGCCAGCAGTGACTTCGGGGGTGGCGAGCAGTTCTTC	13	NA	NA	TRBV6-4	TRBJ2-1
CASTHSRGRAKGTDTQYF	TGTGCCAGCACCCACTCAAGAGGCAGGGCGAAGGGCACAGATACGCAGTATTTT	18	NA	NA	TRBV5-4	TRBJ2-3
CASSGVGGGVYNEQFF	TGTGCCAGCAGTGGGGTAGGGGGAGGCGTATACAATGAGCAGTTCTTC	16	NA	NA	TRBV2	TRBJ2-1
CASSPTQGYEQYF	TGCGCCAGCAGCCCTACACAGGGCTACGAGCAGTACTTC	13	NA	once	TRBV4-1	TRBJ2-7
CASSFPAGTGEAFF	TGCGCCAGCAGCTTCCCCGCTGGGACAGGGGAAGCTTTCTTT	14	TRBD1	NA	TRBV5-1	TRBJ1-1
CASSPLSKRGQPQHF	TGTGCCAGCTCACCACTTTCAAAACGGGGTCAGCCCCAGCATTTT	15	NA	NA	TRBV18	TRBJ1-5
CAWSTREYNEQFF	TGTGCCTGGAGTACTAGGGAATACAATGAGCAGTTCTTC	13	NA	NA	TRBV30	TRBJ2-1
CASSTRPLDPSDEQFF	TGTGCCAGCAGCACCCGACCACTAGACCCCTCGGATGAGCAGTTCTTC	16	NA	NA	TRBV13	TRBJ2-1
CATLDRGVSRNTEAFF	TGTGCCACCCTAGACAGGGGAGTTTCCAGGAACACTGAAGCTTTCTTT	16	TRBD1	once	TRBV28	TRBJ1-1
CASSFRGGYEQYF	TGTGCCAGCAGTTTCCGGGGAGGCTACGAGCAGTACTTC	13	NA	NA	TRBV27	TRBJ2-7
CASSLGTSFYTGELFF	TGCGCCAGCAGCTTGGGGACTAGCTTTTACACCGGGGAGCTGTTTTTT	16	TRBD2	NA	TRBV5-1	TRBJ2-2
CAWSPTDTQYF	TGTGCCTGGAGTCCTACAGATACGCAGTATTTT	11	NA	NA	TRBV30	TRBJ2-3
CASSQDGEETQYF	TGTGCCAGCAGCCAAGATGGGGAAGAGACCCAGTACTTC	13	NA	NA	TRBV4-2	TRBJ2-5
CASSSPHDGYNEQFF	TGTGCCAGCAGTTCACCCCATGACGGATACAATGAGCAGTTCTTC	15	NA	NA	TRBV6-5	TRBJ2-1
CASSTTGLEQYF	TGTGCCAGCAGTACTACAGGGCTCGAGCAGTACTTC	12	NA	NA	TRBV2	TRBJ2-7
CAISEDRVSYEQYF	TGTGCCATCAGTGAAGACAGGGTCTCCTACGAGCAGTACTTC	14	TRBD1	NA	TRBV10-3	TRBJ2-7
CASSFRGVPGTSRVYNTGELFF	TGCGCCAGCAGCTTCAGGGGGGTACCCGGGACTAGCAGAGTTTATAACACCGGGGAGCTGTTTTTT	22	TRBD2	NA	TRBV5-1	TRBJ2-2
CASSLGPGQGAFGETQYF	TGTGCCAGCAGTTTGGGTCCGGGACAGGGGGCGTTTGGGGAGACCCAGTACTTC	18	TRBD1	NA	TRBV27	TRBJ2-5
CASSSPGRGNIQYF	TGCGCCAGCAGTTCACCGGGACGAGGAAACATTCAGTACTTC	14	NA	NA	TRBV10-1	TRBJ2-4
CASSQESLNEQFF	TGTGCCAGCAGCCAAGAGTCCCTCAATGAGCAGTTCTTC	13	NA	NA	TRBV4-2	TRBJ2-1
CASSVDHGYYGYTF	TGTGCCAGCAGTGTAGACCATGGGTACTATGGCTACACCTTC	14	NA	NA	TRBV6-1	TRBJ1-2
CASSPPGTSEGDTQYF	TGTGCCAGCAGCCCCCCCGGGACTAGCGAGGGGGATACGCAGTATTTT	16	TRBD2	NA	TRBV7-9	TRBJ2-3
CASSAGLAGPYEQYF	TGTGCCAGCAGCGCTGGACTAGCGGGACCCTACGAGCAGTACTTC	15	TRBD2	NA	TRBV2	TRBJ2-7
CASSLAGLAANEQFF	TGTGCCAGCAGCTTGGCGGGACTAGCAGCCAATGAGCAGTTCTTC	15	TRBD2	NA	TRBV5-4	TRBJ2-1
CASRPAIVYNEQFF	TGCGCCAGCAGGCCCGCGATCGTTTACAATGAGCAGTTCTTC	14	NA	NA	TRBV5-1	TRBJ2-1
CASSAGTGIGGYTF	TGTGCCAGCAGTGCCGGGACAGGGATCGGTGGCTACACCTTC	14	TRBD1	NA	TRBV28	TRBJ1-2